The 8 T cell receptor beta chains reported below all come from one sample, sequenced in a study of blood T cell repertoires in COVID-19 (dated by TCRdb to the early 2020s). Library preparation used the immunoSEQ multiplex PCR assay. This is the immuneACCESS table as TCRdb keeps it, with only in-frame sequences that have V and J called. A part of the clones is gone; compared with another copy, unresolved V genes explain less than half, and the rest is unexplained. This sample has 200,000 to 300,000 clones in its table, and 85% to 95% of those were observed once. The top ten clones comprise about 0.8% of the sample. Sequences were obtained from peripheral blood. The receptor set was obtained from a man aged 25 to 45 with COVID-19, enrolled during active disease.

This clone has just a few counts. This sample includes further DNA sequences coding for the same CDR3. V gene TRBV5-4 combines with J gene TRBJ1-1; maybe TRBD1 (6 bases). Looked up from germline, CDR1 is SGHNT and CDR2 is YYREEE (reference sequence). The CDR3 is 14 amino acids. The germline V and J ends were trimmed by 0 bases and 2 bases, with 8 bases remaining between them. The CDR3 loop is CASSLGQANTEAFF. Written as DNA, the CDR3 is TGTGCCAGCAGCTTGGGACAGGCAAACACTGAAGCTTTCTTT.

The chain is built from TRBV30 and TRBJ1-5; 12 bases are shared with TRBD1. The CDR3 is made up of 14 amino acids. Trimming removed 3 bases from V and 6 bases from J; junction bases left unmatched: 3. The germline V gene has CDR1 GTSNPN and CDR2 SVGIG (reference sequence). In DNA, the CDR3 is TGTGCCTGGAGAGGGACAGGGGGCGGTCAGCCCCAGCATTTT. It specifies CAWRGTGGGQPQHF.

This clone was observed a few times. This chain connects TRBV7-2 to TRBJ1-2, with a tentative D call TRBD1 (6 bases). This CDR3 has 15 residues. The germline V and J ends were trimmed by 5 bases and 4 bases, with 17 bases remaining between them. Per germline, CDR1 SGHTA and CDR2 FQGNSA. The CDR3 spells CASSLWTDGVYGYTF. CDR3 in DNA: TGTGCCAGCAGCCTTTGGACAGATGGCGTCTATGGCTACACCTTC.

CDR3 DNA sequence: TGTGCCAGCTCACCCTTAGACAACAATCAGCCCCAGCATTTT. It yields the protein CASSPLDNNQPQHF. This chain connects TRBV18 to TRBJ1-5; D unresolved. Deletions cut 3 bases from V and 3 bases from J, with 9 bases between. Germline lookup yields CDR1 KGHSH and CDR2 LQKENI. This CDR3 contains 14 residues.

V is TRBV11-2 and J is TRBJ1-3; weak D call: TRBD1 (6 bases). The CDR3 is made up of 16 amino acids. The V gene lost 1 base and the J gene lost 3 bases, with 13 bases spanning the gap. Germline CDR1 and CDR2: SGHAT and FQNNGV. The DNA for the CDR3 is TGTGCCAGCAGCTTAGCGGGGGGCGTCAGTGGAAACACCATATATTTT. This encodes CASSLAGGVSGNTIYF.

The CDR3 nucleotides are TGTGCCAGCAGCCTCACAGGGCCGAACACTGAAGCTTTCTTT. This sequence encodes CASSLTGPNTEAFF. The V and J genes are TRBV7-9 and TRBJ1-1; the D gene is possibly TRBD1 (6 bases). With 5 bases removed from V and 1 base from J, the gap between germline ends came to 11 bases. The germline CDR1 and CDR2 sequences are SEHNR and FQNEAQ (reference sequence). This CDR3 is built from 14 residues.

This clone was seen once. V usage is TRBV7-2 and J usage is TRBJ1-3; the D is unclear. The V and J ends lost 5 bases and 1 base respectively, with 9 bases between them. This CDR3 has 14 amino acids. From germline, CDR1 is SGHTA and CDR2 FQGNSA. The CDR3: CASSTPGSGNTIYF. The CDR3 coding sequence is TGTGCCAGCAGCACACCGGGGTCTGGAAACACCATATATTTT.

The CDR3 sequence: CASSVVLGGQGITGELFF. CDR3 DNA: TGTGCCAGCAGCGTAGTTCTCGGGGGACAGGGCATCACCGGGGAGCTGTTTTTT. The chain uses TRBV9 and TRBJ2-2; 9 bases match TRBD1. V lost 0 bases and J lost 4; bases outside the gene matches: 10. Germline V CDR1 and CDR2: SGDLS, YYNGEE. CDR3 length: 18 amino acids.